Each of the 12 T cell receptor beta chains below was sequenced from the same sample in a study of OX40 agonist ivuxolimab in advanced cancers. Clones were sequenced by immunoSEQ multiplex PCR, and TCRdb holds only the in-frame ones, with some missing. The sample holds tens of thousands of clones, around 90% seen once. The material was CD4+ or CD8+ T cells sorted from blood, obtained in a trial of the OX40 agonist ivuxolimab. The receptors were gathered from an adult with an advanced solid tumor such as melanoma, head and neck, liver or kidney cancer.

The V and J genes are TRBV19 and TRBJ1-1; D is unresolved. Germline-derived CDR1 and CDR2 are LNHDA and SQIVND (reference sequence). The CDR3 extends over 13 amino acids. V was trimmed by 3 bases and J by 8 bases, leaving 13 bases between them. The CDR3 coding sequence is TGTGCCAGTAGTATGACCACACTGGGAGAAGCTTTCTTT. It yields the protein CASSMTTLGEAFF.

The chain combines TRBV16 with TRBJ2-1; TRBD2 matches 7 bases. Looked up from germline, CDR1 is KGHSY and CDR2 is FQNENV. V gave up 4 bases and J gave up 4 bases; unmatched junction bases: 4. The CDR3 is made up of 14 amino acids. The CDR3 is CASSPGLPYNEQFF. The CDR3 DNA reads TGTGCCAGCAGCCCGGGACTACCATACAATGAGCAGTTCTTC.

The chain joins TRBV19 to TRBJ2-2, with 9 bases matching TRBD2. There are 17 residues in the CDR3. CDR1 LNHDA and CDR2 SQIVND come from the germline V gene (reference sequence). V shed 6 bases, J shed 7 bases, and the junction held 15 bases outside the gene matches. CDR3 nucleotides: TGTGCCAGTAGGCCACAATGGATAGCGGGAGTTATCGGGGAGCTGTTTTTT. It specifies CASRPQWIAGVIGELFF. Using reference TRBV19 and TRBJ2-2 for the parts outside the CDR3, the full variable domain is DGGITQSPKYLFRKEGQNVTLSCEQNLNHDAMYWYRQDPGQGLRLIYYSQIVNDFQKGDIAEGYSVSREKKESFPLTVTSAQKNPTAFYLCASRPQWIAGVIGELFFGEGSRLTVL.

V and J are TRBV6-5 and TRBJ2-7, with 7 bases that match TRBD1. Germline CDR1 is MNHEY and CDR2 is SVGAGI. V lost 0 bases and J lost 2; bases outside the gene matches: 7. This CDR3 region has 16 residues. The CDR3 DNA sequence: TGTGCCAGCAGTTACTCGATACAGGGGTTTCCCTACGAGCAGTACTTC. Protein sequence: CASSYSIQGFPYEQYF.

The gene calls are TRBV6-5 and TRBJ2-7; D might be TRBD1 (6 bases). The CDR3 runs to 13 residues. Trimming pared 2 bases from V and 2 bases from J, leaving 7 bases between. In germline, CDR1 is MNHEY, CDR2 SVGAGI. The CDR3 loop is CASSYGDTYEQYF. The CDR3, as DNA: TGTGCCAGCAGTTACGGGGACACCTACGAGCAGTACTTC.

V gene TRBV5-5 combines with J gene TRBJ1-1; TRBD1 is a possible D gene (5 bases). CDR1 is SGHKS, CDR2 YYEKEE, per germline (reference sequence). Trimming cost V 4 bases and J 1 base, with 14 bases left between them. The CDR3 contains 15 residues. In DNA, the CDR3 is TGTGCCAGCAGCGCCCGGAGAGACAGGAACACTGAAGCTTTCTTT. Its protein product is CASSARRDRNTEAFF.

This CDR3 is CASSLNQFPKNIQYF. The CDR3 DNA reads TGCGCCAGCAGCTTGAATCAGTTCCCTAAAAACATTCAGTACTTC. The chain recombines TRBV5-1 with TRBJ2-4; D is uncertain. Deletions cut 1 base from V and 4 bases from J, with 12 bases between. Germline lookup yields CDR1 SGHRS and CDR2 YFSETQ. There are 15 residues in the CDR3.

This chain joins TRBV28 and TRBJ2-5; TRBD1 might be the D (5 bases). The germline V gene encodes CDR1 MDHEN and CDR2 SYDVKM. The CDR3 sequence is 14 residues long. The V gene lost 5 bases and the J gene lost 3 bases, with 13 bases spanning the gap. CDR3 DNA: TGTGCCAGCAGTGGCAGTCTAGGGGAAGAGACCCAGTACTTC. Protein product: CASSGSLGEETQYF.

CDR3 in amino acids: CAWSVGFEQFF. The CDR3 DNA reads TGTGCCTGGAGTGTTGGGTTTGAGCAGTTCTTC. The chain uses TRBV30 and TRBJ2-1, with no clear D. The ends were cut back, 0 bases at V and 9 bases at J, with 6 bases in the middle. Germline V gene lookup returns CDR1 GTSNPN and CDR2 SVGIG (reference sequence). The CDR3 sequence is 11 residues long.

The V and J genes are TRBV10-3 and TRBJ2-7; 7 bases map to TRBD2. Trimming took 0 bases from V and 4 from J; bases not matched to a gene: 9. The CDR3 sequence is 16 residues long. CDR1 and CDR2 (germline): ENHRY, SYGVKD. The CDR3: CAISESQLARGYEQYF. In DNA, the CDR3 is TGTGCCATCAGTGAGTCCCAACTAGCGAGAGGGTACGAGCAGTACTTC.

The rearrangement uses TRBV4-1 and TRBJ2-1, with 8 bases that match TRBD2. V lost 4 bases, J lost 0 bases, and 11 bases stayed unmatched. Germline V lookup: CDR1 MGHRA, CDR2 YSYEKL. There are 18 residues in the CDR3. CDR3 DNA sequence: TGCGCCAGCAGCCGGGGGGGGCTAGCGGGCCTCTCCTACAATGAGCAGTTCTTC. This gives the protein CASSRGGLAGLSYNEQFF.

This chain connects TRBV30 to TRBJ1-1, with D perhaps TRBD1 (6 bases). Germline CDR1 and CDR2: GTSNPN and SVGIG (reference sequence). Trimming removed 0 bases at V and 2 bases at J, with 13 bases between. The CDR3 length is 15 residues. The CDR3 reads CAWSVMKGTNTEAFF. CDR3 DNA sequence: TGTGCCTGGAGTGTAATGAAAGGGACAAACACTGAAGCTTTCTTT.